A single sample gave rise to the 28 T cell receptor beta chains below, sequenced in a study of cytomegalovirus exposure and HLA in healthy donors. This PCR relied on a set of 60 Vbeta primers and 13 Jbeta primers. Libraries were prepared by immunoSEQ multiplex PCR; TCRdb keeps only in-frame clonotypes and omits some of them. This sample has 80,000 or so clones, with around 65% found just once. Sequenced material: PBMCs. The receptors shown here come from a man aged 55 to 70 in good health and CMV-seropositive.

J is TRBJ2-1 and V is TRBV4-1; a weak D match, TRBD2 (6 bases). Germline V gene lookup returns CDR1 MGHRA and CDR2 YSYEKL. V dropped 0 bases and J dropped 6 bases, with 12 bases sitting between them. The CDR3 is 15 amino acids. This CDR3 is CASSQESDSGNEQFF. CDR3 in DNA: TGCGCCAGCAGCCAAGAATCGGATAGCGGCAATGAGCAGTTCTTC.

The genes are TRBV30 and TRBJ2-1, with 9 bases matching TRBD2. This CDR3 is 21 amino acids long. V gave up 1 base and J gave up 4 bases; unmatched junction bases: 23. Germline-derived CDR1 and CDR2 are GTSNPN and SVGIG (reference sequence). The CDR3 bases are TGTGCCTGGAGTGATCCCTTAAGACTAGCGGATCAACCAAGACCATACAATGAGCAGTTCTTC. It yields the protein CAWSDPLRLADQPRPYNEQFF.

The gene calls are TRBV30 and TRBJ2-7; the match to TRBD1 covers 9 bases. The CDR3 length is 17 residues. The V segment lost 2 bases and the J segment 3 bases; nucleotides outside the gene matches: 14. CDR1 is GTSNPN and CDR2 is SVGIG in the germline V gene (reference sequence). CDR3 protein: CAWSRFGMGQGGYEQYF. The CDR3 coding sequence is TGTGCCTGGAGTAGGTTCGGTATGGGACAGGGCGGCTACGAGCAGTACTTC.

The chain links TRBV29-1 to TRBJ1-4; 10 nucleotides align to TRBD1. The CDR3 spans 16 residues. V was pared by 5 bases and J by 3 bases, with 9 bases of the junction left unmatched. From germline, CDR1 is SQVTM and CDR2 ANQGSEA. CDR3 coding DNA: TGCAGCGTTCTGACAGGGGGCACTCATTCTAATGAAAAACTGTTTTTT. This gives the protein CSVLTGGTHSNEKLFF.

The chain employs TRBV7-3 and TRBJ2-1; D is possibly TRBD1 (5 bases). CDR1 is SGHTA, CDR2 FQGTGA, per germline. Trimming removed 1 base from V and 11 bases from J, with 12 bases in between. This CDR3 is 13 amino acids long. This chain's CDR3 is CASSLKGSPKQFF. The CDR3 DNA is TGTGCCAGCAGCTTAAAGGGGTCACCGAAGCAGTTCTTC.

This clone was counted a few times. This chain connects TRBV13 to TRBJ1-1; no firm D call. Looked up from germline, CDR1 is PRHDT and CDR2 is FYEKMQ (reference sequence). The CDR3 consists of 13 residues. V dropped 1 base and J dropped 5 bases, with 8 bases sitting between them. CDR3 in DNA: TGTGCCAGCAGCTTAGATGCCAGGACTGAAGCTTTCTTT. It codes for CASSLDARTEAFF.

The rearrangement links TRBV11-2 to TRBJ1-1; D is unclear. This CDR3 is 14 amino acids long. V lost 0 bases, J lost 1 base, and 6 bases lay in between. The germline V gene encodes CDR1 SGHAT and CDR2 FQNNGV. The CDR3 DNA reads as TGTGCCAGCAGCTTAGACATGTGGAACACTGAAGCTTTCTTT. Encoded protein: CASSLDMWNTEAFF.

The CDR3 region has the DNA TGTGCCACCAGCAGAGAAACAGGGGCGAGCACCGGGGAGCTGTTTTTT. It translates to CATSRETGASTGELFF. V usage is TRBV15 and J usage is TRBJ2-2; 7 positions match TRBD1. With 0 bases clipped from V and 4 bases from J, the junction kept 5 bases outside the gene matches. The CDR3 contains 16 residues. Germline values: CDR1 LNHNV, CDR2 YYDKDF (reference sequence).

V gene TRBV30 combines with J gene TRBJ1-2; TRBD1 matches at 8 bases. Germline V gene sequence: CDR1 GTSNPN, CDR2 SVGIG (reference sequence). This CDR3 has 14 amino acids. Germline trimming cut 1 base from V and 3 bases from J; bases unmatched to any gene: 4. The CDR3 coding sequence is TGTGCCTGGAGTGCCCCGGGACAGGACTATGGCTACACCTTC. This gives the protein CAWSAPGQDYGYTF. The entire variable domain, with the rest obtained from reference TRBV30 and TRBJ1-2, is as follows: SQTIHQWPATLVQPVGSPLSLECTVEGTSNPNLYWYRQAAGRGLQLLFYSVGIGQISSEVPQNLSASRPQDRQFILSSKKLLLSDSGFYLCAWSAPGQDYGYTFGSGTRLTVV.

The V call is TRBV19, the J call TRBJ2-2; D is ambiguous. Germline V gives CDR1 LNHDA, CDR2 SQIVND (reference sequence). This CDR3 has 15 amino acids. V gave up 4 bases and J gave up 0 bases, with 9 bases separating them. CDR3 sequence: CASSKQQANTGELFF. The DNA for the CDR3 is TGTGCCAGTAGTAAACAGCAGGCGAACACCGGGGAGCTGTTTTTT.

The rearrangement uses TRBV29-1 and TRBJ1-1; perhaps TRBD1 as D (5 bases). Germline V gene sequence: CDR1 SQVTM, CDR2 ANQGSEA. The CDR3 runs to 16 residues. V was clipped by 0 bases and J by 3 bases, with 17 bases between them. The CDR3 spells CSVEDLRFAGDTEAFF. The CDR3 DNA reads TGCAGCGTTGAAGATCTACGGTTTGCGGGGGACACTGAAGCTTTCTTT.

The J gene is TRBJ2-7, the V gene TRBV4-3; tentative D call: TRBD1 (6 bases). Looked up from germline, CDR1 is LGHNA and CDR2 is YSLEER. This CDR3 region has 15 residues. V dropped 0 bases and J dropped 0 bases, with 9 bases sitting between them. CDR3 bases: TGCGCCAGCAGCCAAGACACAGGGACCTCCTACGAGCAGTACTTC. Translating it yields CASSQDTGTSYEQYF.

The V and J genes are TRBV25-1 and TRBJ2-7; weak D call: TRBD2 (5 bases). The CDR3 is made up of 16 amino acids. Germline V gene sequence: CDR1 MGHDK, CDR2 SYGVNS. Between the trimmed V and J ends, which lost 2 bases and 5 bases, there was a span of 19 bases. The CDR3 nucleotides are TGTGCCAGCAGTGAACAAACCCGGGGATTCAGAAACGAGCAGTACTTC. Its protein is CASSEQTRGFRNEQYF.

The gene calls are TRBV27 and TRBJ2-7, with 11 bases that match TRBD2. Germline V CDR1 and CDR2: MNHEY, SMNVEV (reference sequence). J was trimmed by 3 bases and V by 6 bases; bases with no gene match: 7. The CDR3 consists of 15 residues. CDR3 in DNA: TGTGCCAGCAGCCGTCGACTAGCGGGGCGCTACGAGCAGTACTTC. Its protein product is CASSRRLAGRYEQYF.

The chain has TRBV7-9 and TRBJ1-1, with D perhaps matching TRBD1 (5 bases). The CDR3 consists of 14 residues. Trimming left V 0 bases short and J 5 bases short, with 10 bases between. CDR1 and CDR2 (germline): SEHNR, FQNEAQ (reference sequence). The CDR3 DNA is TGTGCCAGCAGCTTAGCGGGAGGGGAGACTGAAGCTTTCTTT. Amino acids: CASSLAGGETEAFF. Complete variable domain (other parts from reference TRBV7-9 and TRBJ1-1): DTGVSQNPRHKITKRGQNVTFRCDPISEHNRLYWYRQTLGQGPEFLTYFQNEAQLEKSRLLSDRFSAERPKGSFSTLEIQRTEQGDSAMYLCASSLAGGETEAFFGQGTRLTVV.

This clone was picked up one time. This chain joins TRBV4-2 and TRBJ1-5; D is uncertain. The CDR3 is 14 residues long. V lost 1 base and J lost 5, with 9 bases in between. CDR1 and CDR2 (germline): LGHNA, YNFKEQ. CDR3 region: CASSQGLADQPQHF. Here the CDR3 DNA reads TGTGCCAGCAGCCAAGGGTTGGCTGATCAGCCCCAGCATTTT.

The DNA of the CDR3 is TGTGCCAGCAGCGTGACAGGGGGCGAGTACGAGCAGTACTTC. This translates into CASSVTGGEYEQYF. The V and J genes are TRBV9 and TRBJ2-7, with 10 bases lining up with TRBD1. Trimming removed 2 bases from V and 4 bases from J; junction bases left unmatched: 3. The CDR3 is 14 amino acids. Germline CDR1 and CDR2: SGDLS and YYNGEE.

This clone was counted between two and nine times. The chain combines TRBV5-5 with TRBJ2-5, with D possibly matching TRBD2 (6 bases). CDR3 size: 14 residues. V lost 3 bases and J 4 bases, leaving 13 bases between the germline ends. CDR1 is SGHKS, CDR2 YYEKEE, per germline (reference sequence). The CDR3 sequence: CASSWVVGGETQYF. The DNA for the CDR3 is TGTGCCAGCAGCTGGGTAGTGGGGGGAGAGACCCAGTACTTC.

This CDR3 reads CASSPGTSGGKYSYNEQFF. The CDR3 DNA reads as TGTGCCAGCAGCCCCGGGACTAGCGGGGGAAAATACTCCTACAATGAGCAGTTCTTC. V is TRBV7-2 and J is TRBJ2-1; 14 nucleotides line up with TRBD2. The CDR3 has 19 residues. The V gene end was trimmed by 5 bases and the J gene end by 0 bases; junction bases not matched to a gene: 9. From germline, CDR1 is SGHTA and CDR2 FQGNSA.

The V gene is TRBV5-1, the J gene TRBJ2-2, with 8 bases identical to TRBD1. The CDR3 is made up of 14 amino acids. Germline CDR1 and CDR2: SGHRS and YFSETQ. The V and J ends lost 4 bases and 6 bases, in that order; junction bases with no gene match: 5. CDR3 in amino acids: CASSGQGGAGELFF. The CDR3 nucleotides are TGCGCCAGCAGCGGACAGGGTGGTGCCGGGGAGCTGTTTTTT.

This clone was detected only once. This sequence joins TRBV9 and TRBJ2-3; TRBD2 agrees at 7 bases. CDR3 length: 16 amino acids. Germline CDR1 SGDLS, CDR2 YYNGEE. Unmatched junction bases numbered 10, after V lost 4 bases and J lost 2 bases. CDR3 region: CASSLQAGVPTDTQYF. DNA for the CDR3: TGTGCCAGCAGCCTCCAGGCGGGGGTTCCCACAGATACGCAGTATTTT.

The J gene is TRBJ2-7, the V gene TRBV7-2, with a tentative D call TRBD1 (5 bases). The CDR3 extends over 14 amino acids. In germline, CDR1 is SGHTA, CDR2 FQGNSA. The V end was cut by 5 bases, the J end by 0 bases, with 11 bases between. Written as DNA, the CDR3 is TGTGCCAGCAGCGCAGGAGACAGCTCCTACGAGCAGTACTTC. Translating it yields CASSAGDSSYEQYF. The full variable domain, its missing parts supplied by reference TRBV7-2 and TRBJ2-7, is GAGVSQSPSNKVTEKGKDVELRCDPISGHTALYWYRQSLGQGLEFLIYFQGNSAPDKSGLPSDRFSAERTGGSVSTLTIQRTQQEDSAVYLCASSAGDSSYEQYFGPGTRLTVT.

CDR3 DNA sequence: TGTGCCAGTAGTATTTTGCGGTCAAGCGGACGGCCCCAGCATTTT. It encodes CASSILRSSGRPQHF. V is TRBV19 and J is TRBJ1-5, with D unclear. The V end lost 3 bases, the J end lost 9 bases, and 18 bases lay between the germline ends. Germline V gene sequence: CDR1 LNHDA, CDR2 SQIVND (reference sequence). The CDR3 runs 15 residues.

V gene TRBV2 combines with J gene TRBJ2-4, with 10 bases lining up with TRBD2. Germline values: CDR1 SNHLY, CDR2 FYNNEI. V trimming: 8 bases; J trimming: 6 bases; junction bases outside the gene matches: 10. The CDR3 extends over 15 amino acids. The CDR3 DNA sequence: TGTGCCAGCCGGAGCGGGAGGGCCTTAGGAAACATTCAGTACTTC. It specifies CASRSGRALGNIQYF. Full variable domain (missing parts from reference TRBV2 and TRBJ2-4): EPEVTQTPSHQVTQMGQEVILRCVPISNHLYFYWYRQILGQKVEFLVSFYNNEISEKSEIFDDQFSVERPDGSNFTLKIRSTKLEDSAMYFCASRSGRALGNIQYFGAGTRLSVL.

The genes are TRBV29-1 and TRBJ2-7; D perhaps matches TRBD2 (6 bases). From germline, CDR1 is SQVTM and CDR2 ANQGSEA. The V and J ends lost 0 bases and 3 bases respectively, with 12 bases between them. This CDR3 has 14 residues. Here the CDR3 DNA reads TGCAGCGTTGAAGATCCAGCGGGCATCTACGAGCAGTACTTC. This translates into CSVEDPAGIYEQYF.

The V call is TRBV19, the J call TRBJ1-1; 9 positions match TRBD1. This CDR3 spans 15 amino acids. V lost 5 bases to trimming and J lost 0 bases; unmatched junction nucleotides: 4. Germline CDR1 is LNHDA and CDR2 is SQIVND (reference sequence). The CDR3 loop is CASSPWDRVNTEAFF. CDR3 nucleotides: TGTGCCAGTAGTCCTTGGGACAGGGTGAACACTGAAGCTTTCTTT.

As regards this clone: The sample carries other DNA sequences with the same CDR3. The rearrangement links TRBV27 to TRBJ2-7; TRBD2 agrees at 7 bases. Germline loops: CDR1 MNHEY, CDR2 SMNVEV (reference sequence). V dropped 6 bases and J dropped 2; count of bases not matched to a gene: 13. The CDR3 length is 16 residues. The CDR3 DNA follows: TGTGCCAGCAGCCCTACCCGGGGAGGGATTACCTACGAGCAGTACTTC. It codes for CASSPTRGGITYEQYF.

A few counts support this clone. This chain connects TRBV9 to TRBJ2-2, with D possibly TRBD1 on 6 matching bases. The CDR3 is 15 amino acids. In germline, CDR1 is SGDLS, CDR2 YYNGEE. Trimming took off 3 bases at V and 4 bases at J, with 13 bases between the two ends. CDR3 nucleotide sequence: TGTGCCAGCAGCGGGGTACAGGGAACCACCGGGGAGCTGTTTTTT. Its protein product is CASSGVQGTTGELFF.